These 15 T cell receptor beta chains originate from one sample sequenced in a study of Ad26.COV2.S vaccination and SARS-CoV-2 variants. Using immunoSEQ multiplex PCR, the repertoire was profiled, and TCRdb retains in-frame clones only, with some absent. The repertoire consists of roughly 380,000 clones, with around 89% occurring once and the leading ten covering 3.6%. Stated treatment: around 19 received Ad26.COV2.S at low or high dose, single or two shots; about 5 received placebo; per-sample allocation not given. Samples were taken on day 63 after the first vaccine or placebo injection. This specimen consisted of peripheral blood, obtained in a trial of Ad26.COV2.S vaccine versus placebo. The receptors derive from a person between 18 and 65 years old who received the Ad26.COV2.S COVID-19 vaccine or a placebo.

The rearrangement links TRBV7-2 to TRBJ2-7; either TRBD1 or TRBD2 may supply D (5 bases each). Trimming stripped 0 bases from V and 0 bases from J, with 18 bases between. The germline V gene has CDR1 SGHTA and CDR2 FQGNSA. This CDR3 comprises 18 residues. The CDR3 loop is CASSLAGEIARSSYEQYF. CDR3 nucleotide sequence: TGTGCCAGCAGCTTAGCGGGGGAAATAGCGAGGAGCTCCTACGAGCAGTACTTC.

V gene TRBV9 combines with J gene TRBJ1-2; TRBD1 agrees at 7 bases. The CDR3 covers 16 residues. Per the germline V gene, CDR1 is SGDLS and CDR2 is YYNGEE. V lost 4 bases to trimming and J lost 6 bases; unmatched junction nucleotides: 15. The CDR3 DNA is TGTGCCAGCAGCAGCGTCCGGGACAGTGCGGTAAATGGCTACACCTTC. Protein product: CASSSVRDSAVNGYTF.

This clone was counted a few times. This chain uses TRBV18 with TRBJ2-7; 9 nucleotides line up with TRBD2. This CDR3 has 17 residues. V was pared by 1 base and J by 0 bases, with 7 bases of the junction left unmatched. CDR1 and CDR2 from the germline V gene are KGHSH and LQKENI. CDR3 in DNA: TGTGCCAGCTCACCACGCGGACTAGCGTCTAGCTCCTACGAGCAGTACTTC. Translating gives CASSPRGLASSSYEQYF.

The chain links TRBV11-2 to TRBJ2-2, with D maybe TRBD2 (7 bases). V lost 5 bases and J lost 2, with 15 bases in between. The CDR3 covers 16 residues. Germline CDR1 and CDR2: SGHAT and FQNNGV. The CDR3 nucleotides are TGTGCCAGCAGCCCAGGGTCGGGGGGCAACACCGGGGAGCTGTTTTTT. It yields the protein CASSPGSGGNTGELFF.

This clone has only a few counts. The CDR3, as DNA: TGTGCCAGCCAAACTAGCGGGGGGGCAACCGGGGAGCTGTTTTTT. Residues: CASQTSGGATGELFF. The chain uses TRBV6-5 and TRBJ2-2; 13 nucleotides agree with TRBD2. The CDR3 is 15 amino acids. V lost 8 bases and J lost 5; bases outside the gene matches: 5. Germline V gene sequence: CDR1 MNHEY, CDR2 SVGAGI.

J is TRBJ2-1 and V is TRBV27; D uncertain. V was cut by 4 bases and J by 0 bases, with 7 bases left in between. CDR1 MNHEY and CDR2 SMNVEV come from the germline V gene (reference sequence). This CDR3 is 14 amino acids long. The CDR3 reads CASSSRSSYNEQFF. The CDR3 DNA reads TGTGCCAGCAGTTCCAGGAGCTCCTACAATGAGCAGTTCTTC.

The CDR3 DNA sequence: TGCGCCAGCAGCTTGACCAGGGATTCACCCCTCCACTTT. Translating gives CASSLTRDSPLHF. The J gene is TRBJ1-6, the V gene TRBV5-1, with D possibly being TRBD1 (5 bases). Deletions cut 1 base from V and 8 bases from J, with 7 bases between. The CDR3 spans 13 residues. CDR1 SGHRS and CDR2 YFSETQ come from the germline V gene. The full variable domain, rest sourced from reference TRBV5-1 and TRBJ1-6, is KAGVTQTPRYLIKTRGQQVTLSCSPISGHRSVSWYQQTPGQGLQFLFEYFSETQRNKGNFPGRFSGRQFSNSRSEMNVSTLELGDSALYLCASSLTRDSPLHFGNGTRLTVT.

This sequence joins TRBV27 and TRBJ2-3, with 9 positions matching TRBD1. V dropped 2 bases and J dropped 9; count of bases not matched to a gene: 6. In germline, CDR1 is MNHEY, CDR2 SMNVEV (reference sequence). The CDR3 has 14 residues. CDR3 in amino acids: CASSLGTGLLTQYF. The CDR3 bases are TGTGCCAGCAGTTTAGGGACAGGGCTCCTCACGCAGTATTTT.

V usage is TRBV7-9 and J usage is TRBJ1-4; possibly TRBD1 for D (5 bases). Trimming took off 5 bases at V and 5 bases at J, with 12 bases between the two ends. This CDR3 comprises 14 residues. Germline lookup yields CDR1 SEHNR and CDR2 FQNEAQ (reference sequence). This CDR3 reads CASSPGTVNEKLFF. Here the CDR3 DNA reads TGTGCCAGCAGCCCCGGGACGGTAAATGAAAAACTGTTTTTT.

The V gene is TRBV19, the J gene TRBJ2-6; D not resolved. V lost 5 bases to trimming and J lost 0 bases, with 8 bases between them. The CDR3 loop spans 15 amino acids. Germline loops: CDR1 LNHDA, CDR2 SQIVND (reference sequence). The CDR3 DNA reads as TGTGCCAGTAGTCACTCCCCCTCTGGGGCCAACGTCCTGACTTTC. It yields the protein CASSHSPSGANVLTF.

The J gene is TRBJ2-1, the V gene TRBV6-5, with D possibly being TRBD1 (6 bases). This CDR3 comprises 13 residues. CDR1 is MNHEY and CDR2 is SVGAGI in the germline V gene. V shed 6 bases and J shed 10 bases, with 16 bases lying between them. The CDR3 loop reads CASSDMGAPEQFF. The CDR3 nucleotides read TGTGCCAGCAGCGACATGGGGGCGCCAGAGCAGTTCTTC.

This rearrangement joins TRBV5-4 to TRBJ2-3; D is perhaps TRBD2 (7 bases). Germline V gene sequence: CDR1 SGHNT, CDR2 YYREEE (reference sequence). Trimming cost V 4 bases and J 0 bases, with 15 bases left between them. CDR3 length: 16 residues. The chain's CDR3 is CASSLGGGPSTDTQYF. The CDR3 DNA sequence: TGTGCCAGCAGCCTTGGCGGGGGCCCTAGCACAGATACGCAGTATTTT.

The V call is TRBV7-9, the J call TRBJ1-1, with TRBD1 matching 9 bases. The CDR3 is 16 residues long. Losses at the gene ends were 1 base for V and 3 bases for J; bases not matched to a gene: 6. The V gene's germline CDR1 is SEHNR and CDR2 FQNEAQ (reference sequence). CDR3 DNA: TGTGCCAGCAGCTTAGGTGGACAGGGGATGGACACTGAAGCTTTCTTT. Its protein is CASSLGGQGMDTEAFF. Full variable domain (rest looked up from reference TRBV7-9 and TRBJ1-1): DTGVSQNPRHKITKRGQNVTFRCDPISEHNRLYWYRQTLGQGPEFLTYFQNEAQLEKSRLLSDRFSAERPKGSFSTLEIQRTEQGDSAMYLCASSLGGQGMDTEAFFGQGTRLTVV.

In its sample, this clone was seen a few times. The chain carries TRBV2 and TRBJ1-4; D remains ambiguous. CDR3 length equals 14 residues. The V gene lost 4 bases and the J gene lost 8 bases, with 14 bases spanning the gap. Germline CDR1 reads SNHLY; CDR2 reads FYNNEI. CDR3: CASSGLGQVEKLFF. CDR3 DNA: TGTGCCAGCAGTGGCCTTGGGCAGGTCGAAAAACTGTTTTTT. Using reference TRBV2 and TRBJ1-4 for the parts outside the CDR3, the full variable domain is EPEVTQTPSHQVTQMGQEVILRCVPISNHLYFYWYRQILGQKVEFLVSFYNNEISEKSEIFDDQFSVERPDGSNFTLKIRSTKLEDSAMYFCASSGLGQVEKLFFGSGTQLSVL.

The gene calls are TRBV5-4 and TRBJ1-1, with D tentatively TRBD1 (5 bases). Germline V gene sequence: CDR1 SGHNT, CDR2 YYREEE (reference sequence). The CDR3 has 13 residues. Between the trimmed V and J ends, which lost 4 bases and 3 bases, there was a span of 10 bases. CDR3 protein: CASSRGPDTEAFF. The CDR3 bases are TGTGCCAGCAGCCGGGGCCCCGACACTGAAGCTTTCTTT.